These 29 T cell receptor beta chains were all obtained from the same sample, sequenced in a study of regulatory T cells in long-lasting Graves disease. Sequencing libraries for TCR beta were prepared with iRepertoire HTBI primers and Arm-PCR of CDR3 regions. TCRdb independently ran MiXCR on the multiplex PCR reads; one entry per CDR3 protein. This repertoire shows roughly 420,000 distinct CDR3 sequences, about a sixth found once; its top ten account for roughly 10%. The time point is: newly diagnosed GD, antithyroid drugs for less than 3 months. Researchers made the TCR library from RNA that was extracted from PBMCs. These data also featured in a second study, about T cells in Graves' hyperthyroidism and ophthalmopathy.

The sample in question was peripheral blood mononuclear cells (PBMCs), obtained at new diagnosis, from a patient treated with antithyroid drugs. The receptors were gathered from a woman under 40 with Graves disease.

The chain couples TRBV2 to TRBJ1-3; unclear D gene. The CDR3 contains 15 residues. Trimming shortened V by 3 bases and J by 4 bases, and 13 bases separated the two germline ends. The germline V gene encodes CDR1 SNHLY and CDR2 FYNNEI. The CDR3 DNA reads as TGTGCCAGCAGTGAGGACCGAAGATCGGGAAACACCATATATTTT. Encoded protein: CASSEDRRSGNTIYF.

On this clonotype itself: Sequence at one end of the junction differs from germline and may be a read error. Here the CDR3 reads CASSPRTSGRGSFF. The CDR3 DNA follows: TGTGCCAGCTCACCAAGGACTAGCGGGAGGGGATCGTTCTTC. The chain has TRBV18 and TRBJ2-4; the match to TRBD2 covers 15 bases. The germline V gene has CDR1 KGHSH and CDR2 LQKENI. This CDR3 is 14 amino acids long.

This clonotype was picked up many times. V is TRBV4-1 and J is TRBJ1-1, with D unresolved. Germline V gives CDR1 MGHRA, CDR2 YSYEKL. V was clipped by 0 bases and J by 1 base, with 3 bases between them. The CDR3 has 13 amino acids. The CDR3 DNA reads TGCGCCAGCAGCCAAGATGCGAACACTGAAGCTTTCTTT. Protein sequence: CASSQDANTEAFF.

The chain uses TRBV9 and TRBJ1-1; 10 positions agree with TRBD1. Germline V gene lookup returns CDR1 SGDLS and CDR2 YYNGEE. The CDR3 is 17 residues long. V lost 3 bases and J lost 5; bases outside the gene matches: 13. The CDR3 reads CASSGTGDRGDHTEAFF. The DNA of the CDR3 is TGTGCCAGCAGCGGTACTGGGGACAGGGGTGATCATACTGAAGCTTTCTTT.

The genes are TRBV7-2 and TRBJ2-5; the D is unclear. The CDR3 consists of 13 residues. Germline V gene data show CDR1 as SGHTA and CDR2 as FQGNSA. Trimming removed 5 bases at V and 0 bases at J, with 7 bases between. In DNA, the CDR3 is TGTGCCAGCAGCCCTTCAAACCAAGAGACCCAGTACTTC. It codes for CASSPSNQETQYF.

In regard to this clonotype: A much larger clone differs from this one at a single base, so this may be a read error. The chain employs TRBV5-1 and TRBJ2-1, with a tentative D call TRBD2 (6 bases). CDR1 SGHRS and CDR2 YFSETQ come from the germline V gene. The CDR3 extends over 17 amino acids. V lost 1 base and J lost 5, with 19 bases in between. The DNA of the CDR3 is TGCGCCAGCAGCTTGAACACGGGACTCATGTCCCACAATGAGCAGTTCTTC. It is translated as CASSLNTGLMSHNEQFF.

Here the CDR3 reads CAISDNSVYTGELFF. CDR3 in DNA: TGTGCCATCAGTGACAACAGCGTCTACACCGGGGAGCTGTTTTTT. The J gene is TRBJ2-2, the V gene TRBV10-3; D gene ambiguous. Between the trimmed V and J ends, which lost 3 bases and 3 bases, there was a span of 11 bases. The CDR3 is 15 residues long. Germline V gene lookup returns CDR1 ENHRY and CDR2 SYGVKD.

This clonotype was seen more than once but under ten times. The CDR3 sequence is CASSLEGFSYEQYF. The CDR3 region has the DNA TGTGCCAGCAGTTTAGAGGGGTTCTCCTACGAGCAGTACTTC. The chain carries TRBV27 and TRBJ2-7, with D perhaps given as TRBD1 or TRBD2 (5 bases each). Germline values: CDR1 MNHEY, CDR2 SMNVEV (reference sequence). This CDR3 is 14 amino acids long. V was clipped by 2 bases and J by 0 bases, with 8 bases between them.

This clonotype was observed a few times. This chain joins TRBV6-1 and TRBJ2-5, with D unclear. From germline, CDR1 is MNHNS and CDR2 SASEGT. This CDR3 is built from 12 residues. V shed 4 bases and J shed 9 bases, with 12 bases lying between them. The CDR3 is CASSASGLAQYF. The CDR3 nucleotides are TGTGCCAGCAGTGCGTCAGGTTTGGCCCAGTACTTC.

This clonotype was picked up many times. The CDR3 sequence is CASSSPRGQREGSDNEQFF. CDR3 coding DNA: TGTGCCAGCAGCAGCCCCCGGGGCCAGCGGGAGGGTTCCGACAATGAGCAGTTCTTC. The rearrangement links TRBV9 to TRBJ2-1; 10 nucleotides line up with TRBD2. The V segment lost 4 bases and the J segment 5 bases; nucleotides outside the gene matches: 18. This CDR3 has 19 amino acids. Per the germline V gene, CDR1 is SGDLS and CDR2 is YYNGEE.

The gene calls are TRBV7-2 and TRBJ2-7; tentative D call: TRBD2 (5 bases). The germline CDR1 and CDR2 sequences are SGHTA and FQGNSA. The CDR3 runs 12 residues. Trimming removed 4 bases from V and 6 bases from J, with 10 bases in between. The CDR3: CASSSDSLEQYF. The CDR3 coding sequence is TGTGCCAGCAGCTCGGACTCTCTCGAGCAGTACTTC.

This clonotype has more than one count but fewer than ten. The chain links TRBV29-1 to TRBJ2-1; 7 bases line up with TRBD2. Germline values: CDR1 SQVTM, CDR2 ANQGSEA. The CDR3 sequence is 13 residues long. Trimming took 6 bases from V and 1 from J; bases not matched to a gene: 3. The DNA for the CDR3 is TGCAGCGTGGGACTACCATCCTACAATGAGCAGTTCTTC. Its protein is CSVGLPSYNEQFF.

This clonotype was detected ten times or more. The rearrangement uses TRBV20-1 and TRBJ2-7; D gene ambiguous. The germline V and J ends were trimmed by 4 bases and 5 bases, with 9 bases remaining between them. Germline CDR1 DFQATT, CDR2 SNEGSKA (reference sequence). The CDR3 is made up of 11 amino acids. The CDR3 spells CSAKGLNEQYF. The DNA for the CDR3 is TGCAGTGCTAAGGGTTTAAACGAGCAGTACTTC.

A remark on this clonotype: A read error may explain this, as a much larger clone is one base away. The CDR3 region is CASSAPYGEQFF. Here the CDR3 DNA reads TGTGCCAGCAGCGCACCGTATGGCGAGCAGTTCTTC. V gene TRBV9 combines with J gene TRBJ2-3; D ambiguous. The DNA matches TRBJ2-1 better at its end, which makes the J call doubtful. This CDR3 spans 12 amino acids. The germline V gene encodes CDR1 SGDLS and CDR2 YYNGEE.

This clonotype came up a few times. The V and J genes are TRBV27 and TRBJ1-5, with TRBD1 identical over 8 bases. Germline V gene data show CDR1 as MNHEY and CDR2 as SMNVEV (reference sequence). The CDR3 runs 16 residues. V was clipped by 3 bases and J by 0 bases; unmatched bases: 4. The CDR3 sequence: CASSFSRGPSNQPQHF. CDR3 DNA: TGTGCCAGCAGTTTTTCCAGGGGGCCTAGCAATCAGCCCCAGCATTTT.

This chain links TRBV5-4 with TRBJ2-1, with D possibly TRBD1 on 5 matching bases. Germline V gives CDR1 SGHNT, CDR2 YYREEE (reference sequence). With 4 bases removed from V and 9 bases from J, the gap between germline ends came to 14 bases. This CDR3 has 13 residues. The CDR3 here is CASSAGIQGEQFF. The CDR3 DNA sequence: TGTGCCAGCAGCGCAGGTATTCAGGGTGAGCAGTTCTTC.

This clonotype was counted ten times or more. V is TRBV28 and J is TRBJ1-2; D is unresolved. The CDR3 sequence is 12 residues long. The V and J ends lost 3 bases and 4 bases respectively, with 6 bases between them. In germline, CDR1 is MDHEN, CDR2 SYDVKM. The CDR3 reads CASSFFTYGYTF. CDR3 DNA: TGTGCCAGCAGTTTCTTTACCTATGGCTACACCTTC.

This clonotype was seen at least ten times. The rearrangement links TRBV6-1 to TRBJ1-5; D is uncertain. The germline CDR1 and CDR2 sequences are MNHNS and SASEGT. Trimming pared 6 bases from V and 4 bases from J, leaving 16 bases between. CDR3 length: 15 residues. The CDR3 region is CASSPLGGQNQPQHF. CDR3 nucleotide sequence: TGTGCCAGCAGCCCACTTGGAGGGCAAAATCAGCCCCAGCATTTT.

The chain has TRBV7-2 and TRBJ2-2; 9 positions agree with TRBD1. Germline V gene data show CDR1 as SGHTA and CDR2 as FQGNSA. V was clipped by 5 bases and J by 4 bases; unmatched bases: 8. The length of the CDR3 is 16 residues. CDR3 bases: TGTGCCAGCAGCCCCAGGGGACAGGGCTTCACCGGGGAGCTGTTTTTT. Its translation: CASSPRGQGFTGELFF.

This clonotype has at least ten counts. In nucleotides, the CDR3 is TGTGCCAGCAGCCAAGAATTATCCTATAATTCACCCCTCCACTTT. Translation gives CASSQELSYNSPLHF. This rearrangement joins TRBV3-1 to TRBJ1-6, with unresolved D. V lost 0 bases and J lost 1, with 4 bases in between. Germline V gives CDR1 LGHDT, CDR2 YNNKEL (reference sequence). The CDR3 runs 15 residues.

This chain joins TRBV6-1 and TRBJ2-1; 7 nucleotides line up with TRBD2. V lost 5 bases, J lost 8 bases, and 18 bases stayed unmatched. The germline CDR1 and CDR2 sequences are MNHNS and SASEGT. The CDR3 has 17 amino acids. As DNA, the CDR3 is TGTGCCAGCAGTCGACGGACTAGTTTAACGGCACGCTATGAGCAGTTCTTC. Residues: CASSRRTSLTARYEQFF.

V gene TRBV6-2 or TRBV6-3 combines with J gene TRBJ2-1; TRBD1 is a possible D gene (5 bases). Trimming removed 7 bases at V and 9 bases at J, with 22 bases between. The CDR3 has 15 amino acids. Germline V gives CDR1 MNHEY, CDR2 SVGEGT. CDR3 nucleotides: TGTGCCAGCACCAGACCAGGGAATCGGCTAGGTGAGCAGTTCTTC. It specifies CASTRPGNRLGEQFF.

This clonotype was seen more than once but under ten times. CDR3 protein: CASSFLPLRTYEQYF. The CDR3 bases are TGTGCCAGCAGCTTTCTGCCGCTTCGGACCTACGAGCAGTACTTC. V gene TRBV7-6 combines with J gene TRBJ2-7, with unresolved D. This CDR3 contains 15 residues. Trimming left V 3 bases short and J 2 bases short, with 14 bases between. The germline V gene encodes CDR1 SGHVS and CDR2 FNYEAQ.

Many counts were recorded for this clonotype. CDR3 coding DNA: TGTGCCAGCAGCACCAATAGAAAGGCCCCAGCAGATACGCAGTATTTT. This encodes CASSTNRKAPADTQYF. The chain has TRBV11-2 and TRBJ2-3; D call uncertain. The V end was cut by 5 bases, the J end by 4 bases, with 19 bases between. The CDR3 runs to 16 residues. The germline V gene has CDR1 SGHAT and CDR2 FQNNGV.

This clonotype was detected ten times or more. The gene calls are TRBV15 and TRBJ1-6; D gene ambiguous. The V end was cut by 4 bases, the J end by 4 bases, with 14 bases between. Germline-derived CDR1 and CDR2 are LNHNV and YYDKDF (reference sequence). CDR3 size: 16 residues. The CDR3 DNA follows: TGTGCCACCAGCAAAACGGGAGGAGCATATAATTCACCCCTCCACTTT. Its protein product is CATSKTGGAYNSPLHF.

This clonotype was counted many times. V is TRBV28 and J is TRBJ1-3, with 7 bases fitting TRBD1. From germline, CDR1 is MDHEN and CDR2 SYDVKM. This CDR3 has 17 residues. V was clipped by 7 bases and J by 4 bases; unmatched bases: 16. The CDR3 protein is CASTSTPGGGWGNTIYF. In DNA form, the CDR3 reads TGTGCCAGCACCTCAACCCCAGGGGGGGGATGGGGAAACACCATATATTTT.

This clonotype was counted between two and nine times. This sequence joins TRBV13 and TRBJ1-1; D is uncertain. V was trimmed by 2 bases and J by 0 bases, leaving 16 bases between them. Germline lookup yields CDR1 PRHDT and CDR2 FYEKMQ (reference sequence). There are 17 residues in the CDR3. CDR3 region: CASSLSGVLGMNTEAFF. In DNA, the CDR3 is TGTGCCAGCAGCTTAAGTGGGGTATTGGGGATGAACACTGAAGCTTTCTTT.

This clonotype was detected only a few times. The CDR3 sequence: CSANTARYEQYF. CDR3 nucleotide sequence: TGCAGTGCCAATACTGCACGCTACGAGCAGTACTTC. The chain is built from TRBV20-1 and TRBJ2-7; D is uncertain. This CDR3 contains 12 residues. The V end lost 6 bases, the J end lost 3 bases, and 12 bases lay between the germline ends. Germline values: CDR1 DFQATT, CDR2 SNEGSKA (reference sequence).

This clonotype was counted a few times. The V gene is TRBV10-3, the J gene TRBJ2-1, with 8 bases that match TRBD1. The germline CDR1 and CDR2 sequences are ENHRY and SYGVKD. The CDR3 loop spans 15 amino acids. V gave up 4 bases and J gave up 5 bases; unmatched junction bases: 7. The CDR3 nucleotides are TGTGCCATCAGTGGGGGAAGGGGACAGGACAATGAGCAGTTCTTC. Translation: CAISGGRGQDNEQFF.